Described below is a single T cell receptor beta chain sequence and its context. This sample stems from a study of blood T cell repertoires in COVID-19. The overall study: Sites across the United States, Italy and Spain contributed samples from acute and convalescent COVID-19.

As handled by the study authors: Reference gene primer amplification yielded estimated nucleated cell counts. Some clones are missing from TCRdb's copy, which holds only in-frame ones; the method was immunoSEQ multiplex PCR. The V and J calls and clone size were taken over from that table, and D and trimming were inferred from the DNA. Of roughly 35,000 clones in the sample, around 73% were seen once. V gave up 6 bases and J gave up 3 bases, with 14 bases separating them. Germline assignment: CDR1 KGHSH and CDR2 LQKENI. The CDR3 extends over 14 amino acids. This clonotype was obtained from a man between 70 and 80 years old with acute or convalescent COVID-19. The specimen was peripheral blood. The chain links TRBV18 to TRBJ1-1; no clear D. The CDR3 DNA sequence: TGTGCCAGCTCCATGTACAGCGGGGACACTGAAGCTTTCTTT. Protein sequence: CASSMYSGDTEAFF.